This TCR beta chain was sequenced in a study of shared clonotypes between healthy human individuals. Study context: The study used three CD4 naive, three CD4 memory, two CD8 naive and one CD8 memory plate per donor. Study-wide results and caveats: Around 5.3% of naive CD4 clonotypes were shared across a few donors. In contrast to clonotypes shared by all four donors, non-shared clonotypes had lower generation probabilities.

In regard to this clone: Its specificity is unknown.

The V end lost 0 bases, the J end lost 3 bases, and 13 bases lay between the germline ends. This CDR3 region has 16 residues. In germline, CDR1 is LNHDA, CDR2 SQIVND (reference sequence). Each cell subset's genomic DNA was divided evenly among several immunoSEQ plates. TCRdb's table, derived via immunoSEQ multiplex PCR, lists solely in-frame clones and lacks some. The repertoire includes about 680,000 clones, about 90% of them detected once, and roughly 24% sits in the top ten. Positively selected for CCR7, the CD45RO-negative cells used as naive CD8 cells excluded terminally differentiated effector memory CD45RA+ cells.

The origin of this receptor is a man in his thirties or forties in good health. The sequencing sample was made of naive CD8+ T cells sorted from blood. V is TRBV19 and J is TRBJ2-3; D might be TRBD2 (6 bases). CDR3 nucleotide sequence: TGTGCCAGTAGTATAGATCTCCGGGAGCCTACAGATACGCAGTATTTT. This codes for CASSIDLREPTDTQYF.